This T cell receptor (beta chain) was recovered during a study of blood T cell repertoires in COVID-19. Across the study: T cells, B-cell-depleted T cells, or PBMCs provided the cDNA or gDNA that served as material.

Those who participated ranged in age from roughly 18 to 90 years and resided in about two dozen US areas. Contact with a PCR-confirmed or clinician-diagnosed COVID-19 case occurred within 2 weeks of entry. Concerning this clone itself: Relative to the germline gene, one junction end is altered; a read error may explain this.

Per the authors' pipeline: Counts of nucleated cells, estimated from reference gene primer amplification, were obtained. Clones were read by immunoSEQ multiplex PCR, and TCRdb kept only the in-frame ones, dropping some. The DNA was the basis for D and trimming; V, J and clone size are from that table. Here the sample spans roughly 280,000 clones, approximately 89% being singletons. This clonotype originated in a man aged 35-49 years who had been exposed to COVID-19. Sequenced sample: PBMCs or T cells enriched from blood (not recorded which).

The CDR3, as DNA: TGTGCCAGCAGTTTACTAGCGGGAGCGGAGCTGTACTTC. This encodes CASSLLAGAELYF. The chain carries TRBV27 and TRBJ2-7, with 10 bases identical to TRBD2. This CDR3 has 13 residues. CDR1 is MNHEY and CDR2 is SMNVEV in the germline V gene (reference sequence).